This TCR beta chain was retrieved from a study of CD8+ T cells in alopecia areata. Sequencing templates came from extracted RNA that was reverse transcribed into cDNA. Here immunoSEQ multiplex PCR was the method, and the copy in TCRdb shows in-frame clones only, minus some. The table has about 220,000 clones, about 50% seen once; the top ten hold about 1.6%. The V gene's germline CDR1 is MNHNY and CDR2 SVGAGI (reference sequence). V was clipped by 5 bases and J by 2 bases, with 12 bases between them. The CDR3 loop spans 14 amino acids. The treatment: oral pan-JAK inhibitor, 5-10 mg twice daily. Lesional scalp punch biopsies and peripheral blood were collected from alopecia areata patients.

The material was CD4+ T cells sorted from blood, obtained at week 4, from a patient treated with tofacitinib. The chain couples TRBV6-6 to TRBJ1-2; D ambiguous. The sequence derives from a human donor with alopecia areata. The CDR3 nucleotides are TGTGCCAGCAGTAGGACTGAGAAGAACTATGGCTACACCTTC. This codes for CASSRTEKNYGYTF.